This TCR beta chain was sequenced for a study of T-cell reconstitution after alpha-beta-depleted transplantation in children. Library preparation (for TCRbeta) was performed with unique molecular identifiers. Each CDR3 protein is one row after TCRdb ran MiXCR on the PCR reads. The table includes hundreds of thousands of distinct CDR3 sequences, about a sixth detected once. Per the germline V gene, CDR1 is SGHRS and CDR2 is YFSETQ. The CDR3 is made up of 13 amino acids. Deletions cut 0 bases from V and 5 bases from J, with 9 bases between. Sequenced here: PBMCs, mostly from graft donor cells, sampled 360 days after TCRalphabeta/CD19-depleted stem cell transplant. This receptor was obtained from a boy in the first two years of life who had a stem cell transplant for Wiskott-Aldrich syndrome, so the T cells may come from the graft donor. This chain connects TRBV5-1 to TRBJ2-7; no reliable D call. CDR3 in amino acids: CASSLAQSNEQYF. As DNA, the CDR3 is TGCGCCAGCAGCTTGGCCCAGTCGAACGAGCAGTACTTC.